These 2 T cell receptor beta chains share one sample of origin, sequenced in a study of early T cells in non-severe SARS-CoV-2 infection. TCRdb processed the 5' RACE reads anew with MiXCR; each CDR3 protein has one entry. Altogether some 71,000 distinct CDR3 sequences are present, 12% being singletons, with the ten largest covering roughly 6.8%. The sample comprised whole blood. Receptors originate from an adult who was a healthcare worker with PCR-confirmed SARS-CoV-2 infection or an uninfected control (not recorded which).

This clonotype was detected only a few times. This chain joins TRBV6-5 and TRBJ1-2; D is uncertain. This CDR3 region has 16 residues. The V gene's germline CDR1 is MNHEY and CDR2 SVGAGI. V was pared by 0 bases and J by 2 bases, with 13 bases between. The chain's CDR3 is CASSYSYLHGNYGYTF. CDR3 nucleotides: TGTGCCAGCAGTTACTCCTATCTCCACGGAAACTATGGCTACACCTTC.

This clonotype appeared a few times. The genes are TRBV29-1 and TRBJ2-1; no clear D. Germline CDR1 is SQVTM and CDR2 is ANQGSEA. Trimming cost V 7 bases and J 5 bases, with 9 bases left between them. This CDR3 has 11 amino acids. The CDR3 coding sequence is TGCAGCGGGGTATACAACAATGAGCAGTTCTTC. Translated: CSGVYNNEQFF.